Following are 9 T cell receptor beta chains from one sample sequenced in a study of blood T cells in healthy people across ages. A J-beta primer mix and a sample-barcoded 5' primer were used in a second PCR of about 7 to 12 cycles. TCRdb analysed the 5' RACE reads with MiXCR anew, one entry per CDR3 protein. Of around 990,000 distinct CDR3 sequences in the sample, 20% to 25% were seen once. This same sample was also part of a study on T cells of mothers and their children.

The material sequenced was blood. The receptors were sampled from a girl aged 2 to 10 in good health.

The V and J genes are TRBV29-1 and TRBJ1-2, with D unclear. The CDR3 runs 10 residues. V was cut by 3 bases and J by 7 bases, with 6 bases left in between. The V gene's germline CDR1 is SQVTM and CDR2 ANQGSEA. CDR3 nucleotides: TGCAGCGTTGAGGCGGGTGGCTACACCTTC. Translation: CSVEAGGYTF.

The gene calls are TRBV5-5 and TRBJ1-6; D is unresolved. Germline assignment: CDR1 SGHKS and CDR2 YYEKEE (reference sequence). V lost 3 bases and J 7 bases, leaving 11 bases between the germline ends. The CDR3 spans 14 residues. The CDR3 loop is CASSSGLINSPLHF. The CDR3 nucleotides are TGTGCCAGCAGCTCGGGCCTAATAAATTCACCCCTCCACTTT.

This clonotype was picked up many times. The chain employs TRBV3-1 and TRBJ2-3, with TRBD2 identical over 14 bases. The CDR3 spans 15 residues. The germline gives CDR1 LGHDT, CDR2 YNNKEL (reference sequence). V lost 4 bases and J lost 4; bases outside the gene matches: 1. The CDR3 bases are TGTGCCAGCAGCCGACTAGCGGGGGGGCCAGATACGCAGTATTTT. It translates to CASSRLAGGPDTQYF.

This clonotype was detected a few times. This chain connects TRBV2 to TRBJ1-2; D gene uncertain. Germline-derived CDR1 and CDR2 are SNHLY and FYNNEI. The V end lost 2 bases, the J end lost 3 bases, and 10 bases lay between the germline ends. This CDR3 is 14 amino acids long. CDR3 bases: TGTGCCAGCAGTGAATCGGGCAGATACTATGGCTACACCTTC. Protein: CASSESGRYYGYTF.

The chain uses TRBV19 and TRBJ2-5; TRBD1 agrees at 7 bases. The assigned J gene may be wrong: the sequence end matches TRBJ2-7 better. The CDR3 spans 14 residues. Germline-derived CDR1 and CDR2 are LNHDA and SQIVND (reference sequence). CDR3 bases: TGTGCCAGTAGCCCGACAGGGCTTTCGAACGAGCAGTACTTC. Protein product: CASSPTGLSNEQYF.

This clonotype was seen only a few times. This chain connects TRBV6-1 to TRBJ1-1; the D is unclear. V lost 10 bases to trimming and J lost 0 bases, with 9 bases between them. Per germline, CDR1 MNHNS and CDR2 SASEGT. The CDR3 runs 12 residues. The CDR3 region is CATLILNTEAFF. The CDR3 DNA sequence: TGTGCCACCCTTATACTGAACACTGAAGCTTTCTTT.

The genes are TRBV20-1 and TRBJ2-1; 15 nucleotides align to TRBD2. After removal of 6 bases from V and 2 bases from J, the junction contained 5 bases not matched to a gene. The V gene's germline CDR1 is DFQATT and CDR2 SNEGSKA (reference sequence). The CDR3 has 16 residues. CDR3 loop: CSAQGLAGGPYNEQFF. For the CDR3, the DNA is TGCAGTGCCCAGGGACTAGCGGGGGGACCCTACAATGAGCAGTTCTTC.

This clonotype was picked up a small number of times. The chain carries TRBV4-2 and TRBJ2-1; 11 bases map to TRBD2. V gave up 3 bases and J gave up 6 bases; unmatched junction bases: 7. CDR3 length: 16 residues. In germline, CDR1 is LGHNA, CDR2 YNFKEQ. The CDR3 reads CASSQRASGGRNEQFF. CDR3 nucleotides: TGTGCCAGCAGCCAGAGAGCTAGCGGGGGGCGCAATGAGCAGTTCTTC.

This clonotype has only a few counts. The rearrangement uses TRBV5-1 and TRBJ2-1; 7 bases are shared with TRBD2. Germline V gene lookup returns CDR1 SGHRS and CDR2 YFSETQ. The CDR3 has 16 amino acids. The trim removed 1 base at V and 2 bases at J, leaving 6 bases unmatched. The chain's CDR3 is CASSLRLAEAYNEQFF. As DNA, the CDR3 is TGCGCCAGCAGCTTGAGGCTAGCGGAGGCCTACAATGAGCAGTTCTTC.